The 7 T cell receptor beta chains below come from one sample, sequenced in a study of T cells in Graves' hyperthyroidism and ophthalmopathy. Template material for amplifying TCR beta CDR3 regions consisted of RNA transcripts. First-round RT-PCR targeting the TCR CDR3 was performed with the HTBI primer set. From the multiplex PCR reads, TCRdb called clonotypes with MiXCR, one entry per CDR3 protein. The data show approximately 720,000 distinct CDR3 sequences, roughly a sixth seen once. Sequencing was performed on blood. The receptors stem from a woman aged 45-59 years with Graves' hyperthyroidism that later progressed to Graves' ophthalmopathy.

This CDR3 is CASSFGPRTEDQPQHF. CDR3 in DNA: TGTGCCAGCAGCTTTGGTCCGAGAACAGAAGATCAGCCCCAGCATTTT. The chain combines TRBV5-6 with TRBJ1-5; no reliable D call. The V end lost 2 bases, the J end lost 5 bases, and 17 bases lay between the germline ends. CDR1 is SGHDT and CDR2 is YYEEEE in the germline V gene. This CDR3 has 16 residues.

There are many counts of this clonotype. This chain connects TRBV11-2 to TRBJ2-1; D may be TRBD2 (7 bases). The ends were cut back, 2 bases at V and 11 bases at J, with 16 bases in the middle. The CDR3 totals 14 residues. CDR1 SGHAT and CDR2 FQNNGV come from the germline V gene. CDR3 sequence: CASSLQPTGGKQFF. DNA of the CDR3: TGTGCCAGCAGCTTACAACCGACGGGGGGCAAGCAGTTCTTC.

There are many counts of this clonotype. The chain employs TRBV18 and TRBJ1-5; D uncertain. With 2 bases removed from V and 5 bases from J, the gap between germline ends came to 10 bases. This CDR3 contains 14 residues. The germline CDR1 and CDR2 sequences are KGHSH and LQKENI. The CDR3 DNA reads TGTGCCAGCTCACCAATAGGCAGTTATCAGCCCCAGCATTTT. Translated: CASSPIGSYQPQHF.

In its sample, this clonotype was seen a few times. The chain couples TRBV20-1 to TRBJ1-3, with D possibly being TRBD1 (5 bases). CDR3 length: 17 residues. Per germline, CDR1 DFQATT and CDR2 SNEGSKA (reference sequence). Between the trimmed V and J ends, which lost 0 bases and 0 bases, there was a span of 15 bases. For the CDR3, the DNA is TGCAGTGCTAGAGATAGGGGAGAGAGATCCTCTGGAAACACCATATATTTT. Its translation: CSARDRGERSSGNTIYF.

This clonotype was found a few times. The CDR3 DNA reads TGTGCCAGCAGCCACCGCGCCTTACGGGATAATGAAAAACTGTTTTTT. Its translation is CASSHRALRDNEKLFF. This chain links TRBV6-1 with TRBJ1-4; D is unclear. Germline CDR1 MNHNS, CDR2 SASEGT. The CDR3 contains 16 residues. V was trimmed by 6 bases and J by 4 bases, leaving 18 bases between them.

V and J are TRBV3-1 and TRBJ2-1, with D possibly being TRBD2 (5 bases). The CDR3 contains 15 residues. Germline-derived CDR1 and CDR2 are LGHDT and YNNKEL (reference sequence). Trimming removed 2 bases from V and 1 base from J, with 9 bases in between. This CDR3 is CASSQLSGSYNEQFF. The CDR3 DNA follows: TGTGCCAGCAGCCAATTAAGCGGTTCCTACAATGAGCAGTTCTTC.

This clonotype was counted at least ten times. The rearrangement joins TRBV12-3 or TRBV12-4 to TRBJ2-1; D assignment may be TRBD1 or TRBD2 (5 bases each). Trimming stripped 3 bases from V and 1 base from J, with 10 bases between. The CDR3 consists of 15 residues. The CDR3 loop reads CASSFGTASYNEQFF. DNA for the CDR3: TGTGCCAGCAGTTTCGGGACGGCTTCCTACAATGAGCAGTTCTTC.